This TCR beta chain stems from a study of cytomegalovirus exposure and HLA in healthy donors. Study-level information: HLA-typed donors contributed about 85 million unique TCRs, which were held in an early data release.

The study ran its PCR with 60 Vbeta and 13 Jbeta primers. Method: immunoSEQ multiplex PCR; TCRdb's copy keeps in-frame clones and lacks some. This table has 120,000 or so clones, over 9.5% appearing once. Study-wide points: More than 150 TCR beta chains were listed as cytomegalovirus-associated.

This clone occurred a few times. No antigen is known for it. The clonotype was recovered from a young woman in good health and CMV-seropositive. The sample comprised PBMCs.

The CDR3: CATGPGQHTEAFF. CDR3 nucleotide sequence: TGTGCCACCGGCCCGGGACAGCACACTGAAGCTTTCTTT. J is TRBJ1-1 and V is TRBV6-5, with 7 nucleotides matching TRBD1. The CDR3 has 13 amino acids. V was clipped by 10 bases and J by 3 bases; unmatched bases: 8. The germline gives CDR1 MNHEY, CDR2 SVGAGI.